This TCR beta chain was identified in a study of blood T cells in healthy people across ages. Next came a second PCR, run for roughly 7 to 12 cycles, which used a sample-barcoded 5' primer along with a J-beta primer mix. One entry per CDR3 protein, called by TCRdb with MiXCR from the 5' RACE reads. The data show around 800,000 distinct CDR3 sequences, about half seen once. In this sample, this clonotype turned up a few times. V lost 3 bases and J lost 3, with 15 bases in between. Germline CDR1 DFQATT, CDR2 SNEGSKA (reference sequence). The CDR3 length is 15 residues. Sequencing used blood. The origin of this receptor is a man aged 80 or over in good health. The chain joins TRBV20-1 to TRBJ2-1, with D possibly matching TRBD1 (5 bases). DNA of the CDR3: TGCAGTGCTAGCACTGAGACAGAGAACTACAATGAGCAGTTCTTC. It encodes CSASTETENYNEQFF.